This T cell receptor (beta chain) is drawn from a study of PD-1 blockade in classical Hodgkin lymphoma. Study-wide results and limits: The study found that TCR diversity rose significantly by C4D1 in CD4+ but not CD8+ cells. Undefined causes, possibly disease activity or prior therapy, underlie the repertoire differences.

This table comes from immunoSEQ multiplex PCR, and its TCRdb copy is limited to in-frame clones, with some not included. In the table there are about 60,000 clones, more than 75% of which are singletons. Every patient experienced relapse after autologous stem cell transplantation, and brentuximab vedotin exposure varied. This clone showed up just once. No antigen is known for it. The specimen was peripheral blood mononuclear cells (PBMCs), collected at baseline. The sequence derives from a human donor with classical Hodgkin lymphoma.

CDR3 DNA sequence: TGTGCCAGCAGCCAAGGACTAGTTAATGAGCAGTTCTTC. Its translation is CASSQGLVNEQFF. The rearrangement links TRBV14 to TRBJ2-1, with a tentative D call TRBD2 (6 bases). The CDR3 sequence is 13 residues long. Trimming pared 1 base from V and 7 bases from J, leaving 8 bases between. Germline CDR1 is SGHDN and CDR2 is FVKESK. Full variable domain (remainder filled in from reference TRBV14 and TRBJ2-1): EAGVTQFPSHSVIEKGQTVTLRCDPISGHDNLYWYRRVMGKEIKFLLHFVKESKQDESGMPNNRFLAERTGGTYSTLKVQPAELEDSGVYFCASSQGLVNEQFFGPGTRLTVL.